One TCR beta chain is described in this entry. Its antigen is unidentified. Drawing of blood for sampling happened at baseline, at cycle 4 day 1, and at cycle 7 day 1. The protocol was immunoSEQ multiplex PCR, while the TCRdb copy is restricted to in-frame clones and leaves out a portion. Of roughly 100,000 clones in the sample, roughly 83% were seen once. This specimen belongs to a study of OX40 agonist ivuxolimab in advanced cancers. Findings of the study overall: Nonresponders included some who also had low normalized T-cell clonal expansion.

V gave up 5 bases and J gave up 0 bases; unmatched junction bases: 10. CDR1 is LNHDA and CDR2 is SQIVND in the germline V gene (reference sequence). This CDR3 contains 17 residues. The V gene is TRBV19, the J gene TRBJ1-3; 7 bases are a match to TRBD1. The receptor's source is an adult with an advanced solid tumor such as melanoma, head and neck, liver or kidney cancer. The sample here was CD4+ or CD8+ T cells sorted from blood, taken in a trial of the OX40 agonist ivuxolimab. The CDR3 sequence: CASSADRQPTSGNTIYF. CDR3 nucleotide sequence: TGTGCCAGTAGTGCGGACAGGCAGCCTACCTCTGGAAACACCATATATTTT.